This is a list of T cell receptor beta chains from one sample in a study of blood T cells in healthy people across ages. TCRdb re-called the 5' RACE reads through MiXCR, storing one row per CDR3 protein. The sample contains around 600,000 distinct CDR3 sequences, 40% to 55% of which appear only once. Sequencing input: blood. These receptors were taken from a man older than 75 in good health. Each CDR3 is given with its conserved first and last residue. The order of the fields is CDR3 protein, CDR3 DNA, clone size, J gene, D gene, V gene. The D gene is left open where the match is weak. Clone size is stated in some rows and not others, as once, few, many or a class when expanded.

CDR3 protein: CSARASGGMDYGYTF
CDR3 DNA: TGCAGTGCTAGAGCGTCGGGTGGGATGGACTATGGCTACACCTTC
clone size: -
J gene: TRBJ1-2
D gene: -
V gene: TRBV20-1

CDR3 protein: CASSQTERGAYNEQFF
CDR3 DNA: TGCGCCAGCAGCCAAACGGAGAGGGGGGCCTACAATGAGCAGTTCTTC
clone size: once
J gene: TRBJ2-1
D gene: -
V gene: TRBV4-1

CDR3 protein: CSVTGLAGVSGWTDTQYF
CDR3 DNA: TGCAGTGTCACCGGACTAGCGGGAGTCTCGGGCTGGACAGATACGCAGTATTTT
clone size: -
J gene: TRBJ2-3
D gene: TRBD2
V gene: TRBV20-1

CDR3 protein: CASSLLAAASGANVLTF
CDR3 DNA: TGTGCCAGCAGCTTATTGGCCGCCGCCTCTGGGGCCAACGTCCTGACTTTC
clone size: -
J gene: TRBJ2-6
D gene: -
V gene: TRBV7-9

CDR3 protein: CASSLRGNSFLETQYF
CDR3 DNA: TGTGCCAGCAGCTTACGGGGGAATAGCTTTTTAGAGACCCAGTACTTC
clone size: -
J gene: TRBJ2-5
D gene: -
V gene: TRBV13

CDR3 protein: CASSESPSDTQYF
CDR3 DNA: TGTGCCAGCAGTGAATCGCCCTCGGATACGCAGTATTTT
clone size: -
J gene: TRBJ2-3
D gene: -
V gene: TRBV25-1

CDR3 protein: CASRAPGQGREQYF
CDR3 DNA: TGTGCCAGCAGAGCTCCGGGACAGGGGCGCGAGCAGTACTTC
clone size: -
J gene: TRBJ2-7
D gene: TRBD1
V gene: TRBV6-5

CDR3 protein: CSVARPRDGTYNEQFF
CDR3 DNA: TGCAGTGTCGCCCGGCCCCGGGACGGAACCTACAATGAGCAGTTCTTC
clone size: -
J gene: TRBJ2-1
D gene: -
V gene: TRBV20-1

CDR3 protein: CASSLSTQYDYTF
CDR3 DNA: TGTGCCAGCAGCTTATCGACGCAGTATGACTACACCTTC
clone size: -
J gene: TRBJ1-2
D gene: -
V gene: TRBV12-3/TRBV12-4

CDR3 protein: CASSKNTYNEQFF
CDR3 DNA: TGTGCCAGCAGCAAGAACACCTACAATGAGCAGTTCTTC
clone size: -
J gene: TRBJ2-1
D gene: -
V gene: TRBV7-3

CDR3 protein: CASKPGQGREKLFF
CDR3 DNA: TGTGCCAGCAAGCCGGGACAGGGGAGAGAAAAACTGTTTTTT
clone size: -
J gene: TRBJ1-4
D gene: TRBD1
V gene: TRBV28

CDR3 protein: CSASRGKDEQYF
CDR3 DNA: TGCAGTGCTAGCCGGGGTAAGGACGAGCAGTACTTC
clone size: -
J gene: TRBJ2-7
D gene: -
V gene: TRBV20-1

CDR3 protein: CSAAPRWETQYF
CDR3 DNA: TGCAGTGCCGCCCCCCGTTGGGAGACCCAGTACTTC
clone size: -
J gene: TRBJ2-5
D gene: -
V gene: TRBV20-1

CDR3 protein: CASSLALAVVYNEQFF
CDR3 DNA: TGTGCCAGCAGCTTGGCCCTAGCGGTAGTATACAATGAGCAGTTCTTC
clone size: few
J gene: TRBJ2-1
D gene: TRBD2
V gene: TRBV5-5

CDR3 protein: CSASESQETQYF
CDR3 DNA: TGCAGTGCTAGCGAGAGCCAAGAGACCCAGTACTTC
clone size: -
J gene: TRBJ2-5
D gene: -
V gene: TRBV20-1

CDR3 protein: CASSERAALSREQFF
CDR3 DNA: TGTGCCAGCAGTGAACGAGCCGCGCTCTCACGGGAGCAGTTCTTC
clone size: few
J gene: TRBJ2-1
D gene: -
V gene: TRBV25-1

CDR3 protein: CSAFPGTLTYEQYF
CDR3 DNA: TGCAGTGCTTTCCCCGGGACGCTAACCTACGAGCAGTACTTC
clone size: once
J gene: TRBJ2-7
D gene: -
V gene: TRBV20-1

CDR3 protein: CSVRQGNSPLHF
CDR3 DNA: TGCAGCGTTCGACAGGGGAATTCACCCCTCCACTTT
clone size: -
J gene: TRBJ1-6
D gene: TRBD1
V gene: TRBV29-1